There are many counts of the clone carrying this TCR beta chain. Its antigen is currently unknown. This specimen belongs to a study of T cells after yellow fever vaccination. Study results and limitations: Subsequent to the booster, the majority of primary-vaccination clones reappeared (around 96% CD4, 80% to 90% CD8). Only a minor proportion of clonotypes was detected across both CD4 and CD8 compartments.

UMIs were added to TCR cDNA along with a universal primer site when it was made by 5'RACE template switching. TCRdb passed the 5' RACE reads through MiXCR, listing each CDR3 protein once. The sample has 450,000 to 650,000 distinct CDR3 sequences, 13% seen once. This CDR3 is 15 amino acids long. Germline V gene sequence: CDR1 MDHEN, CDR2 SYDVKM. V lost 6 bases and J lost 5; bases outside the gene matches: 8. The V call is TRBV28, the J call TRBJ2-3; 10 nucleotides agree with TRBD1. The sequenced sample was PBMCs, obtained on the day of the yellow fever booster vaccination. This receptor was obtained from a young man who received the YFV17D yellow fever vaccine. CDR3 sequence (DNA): TGTGCCAGCAGCCCACCGGGACAGGGGAAAGATACGCAGTATTTT. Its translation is CASSPPGQGKDTQYF.